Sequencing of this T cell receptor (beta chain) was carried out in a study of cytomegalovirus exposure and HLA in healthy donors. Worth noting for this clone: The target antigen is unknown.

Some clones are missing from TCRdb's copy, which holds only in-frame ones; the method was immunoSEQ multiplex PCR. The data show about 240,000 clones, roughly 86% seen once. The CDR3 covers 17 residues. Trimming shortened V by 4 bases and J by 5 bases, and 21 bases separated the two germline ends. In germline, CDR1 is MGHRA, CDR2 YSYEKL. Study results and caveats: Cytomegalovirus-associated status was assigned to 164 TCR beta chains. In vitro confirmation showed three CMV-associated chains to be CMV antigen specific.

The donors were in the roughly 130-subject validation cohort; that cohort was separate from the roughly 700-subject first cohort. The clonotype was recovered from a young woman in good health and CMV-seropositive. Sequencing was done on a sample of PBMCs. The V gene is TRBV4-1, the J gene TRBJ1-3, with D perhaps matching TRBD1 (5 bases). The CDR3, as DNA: TGCGCCAGCAGCCTAAGATGGGCAGGGCGCTTCAGAAACACCATATATTTT. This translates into CASSLRWAGRFRNTIYF.